This T cell receptor beta chain was sequenced for a study of T cell responses to AZD1222 COVID-19 vaccine. CDR3 size: 15 residues. Germline CDR1 and CDR2: LNHNV and YYDKDF (reference sequence). Deletions cut 1 base from V and 2 bases from J, with 8 bases between. Overall study findings and caveats: Spike-specific TCRs gained breadth and depth after people received two AZD1222 doses. A mostly white British donor set with more females was recruited, and clonal diversity was possibly underestimated.

Concerning this clone: Antigen unknown.

The data were produced by immunoSEQ multiplex PCR, yet TCRdb's version contains in-frame clones alone and is incomplete. The table records about 150,000 clones, about 94% of them present only once. The chain recombines TRBV15 with TRBJ1-4; D is ambiguous. This TCR was recovered from an adult in good health. The sequences come from peripheral blood, collected on day 0 of AZD1222 vaccination. CDR3 protein: CATSRGTATNEKLFF. The CDR3 DNA reads TGTGCCACCAGCAGAGGGACGGCTACTAATGAAAAACTGTTTTTT.